Each of the 17 T cell receptor beta chains below was sequenced from the same sample in a study of blood T cell repertoires in COVID-19. Produced via immunoSEQ multiplex PCR; TCRdb's table is partial and in-frame only. This table holds around 180,000 clones, 70% to 85% found once. Sequenced material: peripheral blood. The receptors come from a woman over 75 with acute or convalescent COVID-19.

The CDR3 nucleotides read TGTGCCAGCAGCGTAGGGGGGCTAGGTCGAAGTGAGCAGTACTTC. Translation gives CASSVGGLGRSEQYF. V is TRBV9 and J is TRBJ2-7; tentative D call: TRBD1 (6 bases). Germline lookup yields CDR1 SGDLS and CDR2 YYNGEE. The germline V and J ends were trimmed by 0 bases and 7 bases, with 17 bases remaining between them. The CDR3 spans 15 residues.

J is TRBJ2-3 and V is TRBV9, with D maybe TRBD2 (5 bases). The CDR3 runs 14 residues. Trimming removed 4 bases from V and 6 bases from J, with 15 bases in between. Germline CDR1 is SGDLS and CDR2 is YYNGEE. In nucleotides, the CDR3 is TGTGCCAGCAGCCAAGATGTAAGGAGGGATACGCAGTATTTT. Its protein product is CASSQDVRRDTQYF.

This clone was picked up one time. The gene calls are TRBV4-1 and TRBJ2-6; 8 nucleotides align to TRBD2. V gave up 0 bases and J gave up 4 bases; unmatched junction bases: 2. This CDR3 is 16 amino acids long. Germline CDR1 and CDR2: MGHRA and YSYEKL. CDR3 sequence reads: CASSQDGLAGANVLTF. The CDR3 coding sequence is TGCGCCAGCAGCCAAGATGGACTAGCCGGGGCCAACGTCCTGACTTTC.

This chain connects TRBV2 to TRBJ1-6; a weak D match, TRBD1 (6 bases). Per the germline V gene, CDR1 is SNHLY and CDR2 is FYNNEI. This CDR3 region has 15 residues. V was pared by 1 base and J by 10 bases, with 14 bases between. CDR3 nucleotide sequence: TGTGCCAGCAGTGAAGACAGGGCGCAAGGATCACCCCTCCACTTT. Translation gives CASSEDRAQGSPLHF.

The gene calls are TRBV27 and TRBJ2-7; D possibly corresponds to TRBD1 (6 bases). Germline lookup yields CDR1 MNHEY and CDR2 SMNVEV (reference sequence). V lost 7 bases and J 4 bases, leaving 17 bases between the germline ends. This CDR3 contains 14 residues. The CDR3 loop reads CASKTKQGFYEQYF. The CDR3 region has the DNA TGTGCCAGCAAGACTAAGCAGGGGTTTTACGAGCAGTACTTC.

The gene calls are TRBV12-5 and TRBJ2-7, with TRBD2 matching over 11 bases. This CDR3 is built from 15 residues. Germline V CDR1 and CDR2: LGHNT, FRNRAP. J was trimmed by 5 bases and V by 5 bases; bases with no gene match: 8. The CDR3 sequence: CASGDLAGGPHEQYF. The DNA of the CDR3 is TGTGCTAGTGGTGACTTAGCGGGAGGGCCCCACGAGCAGTACTTC.

This clone was seen more than once but under ten times. V usage is TRBV7-2 and J usage is TRBJ2-7, with a tentative D call TRBD2 (6 bases). V shed 7 bases and J shed 1 base, with 14 bases lying between them. Germline-derived CDR1 and CDR2 are SGHTA and FQGNSA. CDR3 length: 14 amino acids. The CDR3: CASTSPEGSYEQYF. CDR3 coding DNA: TGTGCCAGCACCTCTCCGGAGGGTTCCTACGAGCAGTACTTC.

This clone has just a few counts. This chain connects TRBV27 to TRBJ2-7, with D maybe TRBD1 (6 bases). The ends were cut back, 6 bases at V and 1 base at J, with 7 bases in the middle. This CDR3 region has 12 residues. Germline CDR1 and CDR2: MNHEY and SMNVEV (reference sequence). CDR3 bases: TGTGCCAGCAGCGGACAGTCCTACGAGCAGTACTTC. Translated, it gives CASSGQSYEQYF.

V and J are TRBV27 and TRBJ2-5, with a possible D match to TRBD1 (6 bases). Looked up from germline, CDR1 is MNHEY and CDR2 is SMNVEV (reference sequence). V gave up 5 bases and J gave up 1 base, with 17 bases separating them. This CDR3 has 16 residues. This CDR3 reads CASSPLPTGFQETQYF. For the CDR3, the DNA is TGTGCCAGCAGTCCCCTCCCGACAGGCTTCCAAGAGACCCAGTACTTC.

This clone has a single count. The rearrangement joins TRBV7-2 to TRBJ1-5, with a tentative D call TRBD1 (6 bases). The CDR3 is 15 amino acids. The V and J ends lost 0 bases and 11 bases respectively, with 17 bases between them. The germline gives CDR1 SGHTA, CDR2 FQGNSA. For the CDR3, the DNA is TGTGCCAGCAGCTTAGCCATGGCAGGACAGATGACCCAGCATTTT. Its translation is CASSLAMAGQMTQHF.

The rearrangement joins TRBV4-1 to TRBJ1-4; no firm D call. CDR1 is MGHRA, CDR2 YSYEKL, per germline. CDR3 length: 15 residues. V shed 1 base and J shed 1 base, with 7 bases lying between them. CDR3 residues: CASSQVGGTNEKLFF. In nucleotides, the CDR3 is TGCGCCAGCAGCCAAGTCGGTGGAACTAATGAAAAACTGTTTTTT.

The chain joins TRBV2 to TRBJ1-2, with D hard to call. V lost 6 bases and J lost 4, with 12 bases in between. From germline, CDR1 is SNHLY and CDR2 FYNNEI. The CDR3 spans 13 residues. Here the CDR3 reads CASRPGGIYGYTF. The CDR3 region has the DNA TGTGCCAGCAGACCAGGAGGGATCTATGGCTACACCTTC.

The chain is built from TRBV3-1 (or the pseudogene TRBV3-2) and TRBJ2-5; D gene unclear. The V and J ends lost 1 base and 0 bases respectively, with 6 bases between them. The CDR3 is made up of 14 amino acids. Per the germline V gene, CDR1 is LGHDT and CDR2 is YNNKEL (reference sequence). In DNA, the CDR3 is TGTGCCAGCAGCCAAGGCAGAAACCAAGAGACCCAGTACTTC. This sequence encodes CASSQGRNQETQYF.

V is TRBV5-4 and J is TRBJ1-2; tentative D call: TRBD1 (5 bases). With 4 bases removed from V and 8 bases from J, the gap between germline ends came to 12 bases. The CDR3 runs to 12 residues. Germline values: CDR1 SGHNT, CDR2 YYREEE (reference sequence). CDR3 sequence: CASSPQGEGYTF. CDR3 DNA: TGTGCCAGCAGCCCCCAGGGTGAGGGCTACACCTTC. Full variable domain (outside the CDR3, taken from reference TRBV5-4 and TRBJ1-2): ETGVTQSPTHLIKTRGQQVTLRCSSQSGHNTVSWYQQALGQGPQFIFQYYREEENGRGNFPPRFSGLQFPNYSSELNVNALELDDSALYLCASSPQGEGYTFGSGTRLTVV.

The rearrangement joins TRBV5-5 to TRBJ1-3; D may be TRBD1 (6 bases). The CDR3 sequence is 15 residues long. CDR1 is SGHKS and CDR2 is YYEKEE in the germline V gene (reference sequence). Trimming removed 4 bases from V and 2 bases from J, with 13 bases in between. The CDR3 nucleotides read TGTGCCAGCAGCGACCAACGACAGGCTGGAAACACCATATATTTT. This encodes CASSDQRQAGNTIYF.

The chain recombines TRBV25-1 with TRBJ1-1; D gene uncertain. This CDR3 is built from 14 residues. CDR1 MGHDK and CDR2 SYGVNS come from the germline V gene. V was trimmed by 3 bases and J by 1 base, leaving 9 bases between them. The CDR3 DNA is TGTGCCAGCAGTGACTTCGGAGAGAACACTGAAGCTTTCTTT. Protein sequence: CASSDFGENTEAFF.

V is TRBV5-4 and J is TRBJ2-3, with TRBD2 matching 8 bases. Trimming at V came to 0 bases and at J to 5 bases, leaving 5 bases not matched to a gene. Germline CDR1 and CDR2: SGHNT and YYREEE (reference sequence). This CDR3 has 15 residues. CDR3 DNA sequence: TGTGCCAGCAGCTTGGAACTAGCGGTGGGAGATACGCAGTATTTT. Its protein product is CASSLELAVGDTQYF. The variable domain in full, completed from reference TRBV5-4 and TRBJ2-3, reads ETGVTQSPTHLIKTRGQQVTLRCSSQSGHNTVSWYQQALGQGPQFIFQYYREEENGRGNFPPRFSGLQFPNYSSELNVNALELDDSALYLCASSLELAVGDTQYFGPGTRLTVL.